A selection of T cell receptor beta chains follows, all from one sample in a study of shared clonotypes between healthy human individuals. Here immunoSEQ multiplex PCR was the method, and the copy in TCRdb shows in-frame clones only, minus some. The sample consists of about 1.1 million clones, approximately 80% of them appearing once. Sequenced: memory CD4+ T cells from PBMCs. These receptor sequences come from a man younger than 35 in good health. Some clones in this sample may be carry-over from other donors' samples. Each CDR3 is given with its conserved first and last residue. D genes are given only for firm matches. Clone size is stated in some rows and not others, as once, few, many or a class when expanded.

D: NA
size: NA
length: 15
V: TRBV28
J: TRBJ2-3
CDR3: CASSPPGYNSDTQYF
DNA: TGTGCCAGCAGTCCCCCAGGGTACAATTCAGATACGCAGTATTTT

D: NA
size: NA
length: 14
V: TRBV5-4
J: TRBJ2-7
CDR3: CASSPGQDPYEQYF
DNA: TGTGCCAGCAGCCCGGGTCAGGACCCCTACGAGCAGTACTTC

D: NA
size: few
length: 15
V: TRBV28
J: TRBJ2-2
CDR3: CATLLGGVDTGELFF
DNA: TGTGCCACCCTCCTGGGAGGTGTTGACACCGGGGAGCTGTTTTTT

D: NA
size: NA
length: 12
V: TRBV7-3
J: TRBJ2-1
CDR3: CASSLARDEQFF
DNA: TGTGCCAGCAGCTTAGCCAGGGATGAGCAGTTCTTC

D: NA
size: many
length: 14
V: TRBV5-4
J: TRBJ1-6
CDR3: CASSPGTIDSPLHF
DNA: TGTGCCAGCAGCCCCGGGACAATTGATTCACCCCTCCACTTT

D: NA
size: NA
length: 14
V: TRBV7-9
J: TRBJ2-5
CDR3: CASSLDLELETQYF
DNA: TGTGCCAGCAGCTTAGATCTGGAACTGGAGACCCAGTACTTC

D: NA
size: NA
length: 14
V: TRBV9
J: TRBJ2-3
CDR3: CASSVAGAADTQYF
DNA: TGTGCCAGCAGCGTAGCGGGAGCGGCAGATACGCAGTATTTT

D: NA
size: NA
length: 12
V: TRBV29-1
J: TRBJ2-7
CDR3: CSVEQGSYEQYF
DNA: TGCAGCGTTGAACAGGGGTCCTACGAGCAGTACTTC

D: NA
size: NA
length: 15
V: TRBV6-5
J: TRBJ2-7
CDR3: CASTRRGQGSYEQYF
DNA: TGTGCCAGCACCCGAAGGGGTCAGGGCAGCTACGAGCAGTACTTC

D: NA
size: few
length: 13
V: TRBV2
J: TRBJ2-1
CDR3: CASKRVGGNEQFF
DNA: TGTGCCAGCAAACGGGTAGGGGGCAATGAGCAGTTCTTC

D: NA
size: NA
length: 14
V: TRBV6-1
J: TRBJ2-1
CDR3: CASTLWEAYNEQFF
DNA: TGTGCCAGCACCCTCTGGGAAGCCTACAATGAGCAGTTCTTC

D: NA
size: NA
length: 17
V: TRBV18
J: TRBJ2-4
CDR3: CASSPIMAGWAKNIQYF
DNA: TGTGCCAGCTCACCAATCATGGCGGGATGGGCCAAAAACATTCAGTACTTC

D: NA
size: NA
length: 13
V: TRBV9
J: TRBJ2-7
CDR3: CASSQGSSYEQYF
DNA: TGTGCCAGCAGCCAGGGTAGCAGCTACGAGCAGTACTTC

D: TRBD2
size: NA
length: 13
V: TRBV30
J: TRBJ2-7
CDR3: CAWTVASGLRQYF
DNA: TGTGCCTGGACTGTGGCTAGCGGACTAAGGCAGTACTTC

D: NA
size: NA
length: 12
V: TRBV10-3
J: TRBJ2-7
CDR3: CAIRDTVYEQYF
DNA: TGTGCCATCAGGGACACCGTCTACGAGCAGTACTTC

D: TRBD2
size: NA
length: 19
V: TRBV2
J: TRBJ2-6
CDR3: CASSKLAGGNSGGANVLTF
DNA: TGTGCCAGCAGTAAACTAGCGGGAGGCAATTCAGGTGGGGCCAACGTCCTGACTTTC

D: TRBD1
size: NA
length: 14
V: TRBV5-1
J: TRBJ1-1
CDR3: CASQTGGAGTEAFF
DNA: TGCGCCAGCCAGACAGGGGGCGCGGGAACTGAAGCTTTCTTT

D: NA
size: once
length: 13
V: TRBV5-8
J: TRBJ2-2
CDR3: CASSPGHTGELFF
DNA: TGTGCCAGCAGCCCGGGACACACCGGGGAGCTGTTTTTT

D: NA
size: NA
length: 15
V: TRBV11-2
J: TRBJ2-7
CDR3: CASSLATIDIYEQYF
DNA: TGTGCCAGCAGCTTAGCTACAATAGATATTTACGAGCAGTACTTC

D: NA
size: few
length: 15
V: TRBV4-1
J: TRBJ2-5
CDR3: CASSQWRFGEETQYF
DNA: TGCGCCAGCAGCCAATGGCGGTTCGGGGAAGAGACCCAGTACTTC

D: NA
size: NA
length: 14
V: TRBV29-1
J: TRBJ2-3
CDR3: CSVGQLSSTDTQYF
DNA: TGCAGCGTTGGACAGCTTTCTAGCACAGATACGCAGTATTTT

D: NA
size: NA
length: 13
V: TRBV9
J: TRBJ2-5
CDR3: CASSVTSGETQYF
DNA: TGTGCCAGCAGCGTAACCAGCGGAGAGACCCAGTACTTC

D: NA
size: NA
length: 13
V: TRBV19
J: TRBJ1-5
CDR3: CASTPTGSRPQHF
DNA: TGTGCCAGTACCCCGACAGGATCGCGGCCCCAGCATTTT

D: TRBD1
size: few
length: 15
V: TRBV4-3
J: TRBJ2-3
CDR3: CASSQAGGGHDTQYF
DNA: TGCGCCAGCAGCCAAGCAGGGGGCGGTCATGATACGCAGTATTTT

D: NA
size: NA
length: 15
V: TRBV7-2
J: TRBJ2-4
CDR3: CASSFHQGSGNIQYF
DNA: TGTGCCAGCAGCTTTCATCAGGGGTCGGGGAACATTCAGTACTTC

D: NA
size: NA
length: 9
V: TRBV2
J: TRBJ2-7
CDR3: CASGVLQYF
DNA: TGTGCCAGCGGCGTTCTGCAGTACTTC

D: TRBD2
size: NA
length: 15
V: TRBV6-4
J: TRBJ2-3
CDR3: CASNFRERDTDTQYF
DNA: TGTGCCAGCAACTTCCGGGAGCGGGACACAGATACGCAGTATTTT

D: TRBD2
size: NA
length: 17
V: TRBV18
J: TRBJ2-1
CDR3: CASSPRTGLAGKNEQFF
DNA: TGTGCCAGCTCACCACGAACGGGACTAGCGGGTAAGAATGAGCAGTTCTTC

D: NA
size: NA
length: 15
V: TRBV5-1
J: TRBJ2-2
CDR3: CASSLDATNTGELFF
DNA: TGCGCCAGCAGCTTGGACGCCACGAACACCGGGGAGCTGTTTTTT

D: NA
size: NA
length: 14
V: TRBV28
J: TRBJ1-5
CDR3: CASDIGPSYQPQHF
DNA: TGTGCCAGCGACATAGGCCCCAGCTATCAGCCCCAGCATTTT

D: TRBD1
size: NA
length: 13
V: TRBV5-1
J: TRBJ1-2
CDR3: CASSFTGVYGYTF
DNA: TGCGCCAGCAGCTTTACAGGGGTCTATGGCTACACCTTC

D: NA
size: once
length: 16
V: TRBV1
J: TRBJ2-7
CDR3: CTSTETSGRASYEQYF
DNA: TGCACCAGCACCGAGACTAGCGGGAGGGCCTCCTACGAGCAGTACTTC

D: NA
size: NA
length: 15
V: TRBV4-1
J: TRBJ1-5
CDR3: CASSQVLQAVRPQHF
DNA: TGCGCCAGCAGCCAAGTACTACAGGCGGTCCGGCCCCAGCATTTT

D: TRBD2
size: NA
length: 15
V: TRBV4-2
J: TRBJ2-3
CDR3: CASSQGAGVTDTQYF
DNA: TGTGCCAGCAGCCAAGGAGCGGGAGTCACAGATACGCAGTATTTT

D: TRBD1
size: NA
length: 16
V: TRBV5-1
J: TRBJ1-6
CDR3: CASSLASDRGHSPLHF
DNA: TGCGCCAGCAGCTTGGCTTCGGACAGGGGGCACTCACCCCTCCACTTT

D: NA
size: NA
length: 16
V: TRBV5-1
J: TRBJ1-1
CDR3: CASSPRPGDPNTEAFF
DNA: TGCGCCAGCAGCCCCCGGCCAGGAGACCCAAACACTGAAGCTTTCTTT

D: TRBD1
size: NA
length: 14
V: TRBV9
J: TRBJ1-2
CDR3: CASSARGETYGYTF
DNA: TGTGCCAGCAGCGCCAGGGGGGAAACCTATGGCTACACCTTC